This paragraph covers one T cell receptor (beta chain) sequence. Its antigen is currently unknown. Data came from immunoSEQ multiplex PCR; TCRdb stores just in-frame clones and leaves some out. Of about 30,000 clones listed, more than 60% are singletons. The sample originates from a study of CD4 T cells in relation to SARS-CoV-2 and coronaviruses. Study details: PBMCs were cultured with antigen for roughly 10 days before TCR beta sequencing.

This receptor was taken from an adult with COVID-19. The specimen was memory CD4+ T cells from PBMCs, cultured in vitro.

This chain's CDR3 is CASSFFPGGNQPQHF. The CDR3 DNA is TGTGCCAGCAGCTTTTTCCCAGGGGGCAATCAGCCCCAGCATTTT. The chain uses TRBV5-6 and TRBJ1-5; possibly TRBD1 for D (6 bases). This CDR3 contains 15 residues. Germline V gives CDR1 SGHDT, CDR2 YYEEEE. Trimming took off 2 bases at V and 2 bases at J, with 11 bases between the two ends.